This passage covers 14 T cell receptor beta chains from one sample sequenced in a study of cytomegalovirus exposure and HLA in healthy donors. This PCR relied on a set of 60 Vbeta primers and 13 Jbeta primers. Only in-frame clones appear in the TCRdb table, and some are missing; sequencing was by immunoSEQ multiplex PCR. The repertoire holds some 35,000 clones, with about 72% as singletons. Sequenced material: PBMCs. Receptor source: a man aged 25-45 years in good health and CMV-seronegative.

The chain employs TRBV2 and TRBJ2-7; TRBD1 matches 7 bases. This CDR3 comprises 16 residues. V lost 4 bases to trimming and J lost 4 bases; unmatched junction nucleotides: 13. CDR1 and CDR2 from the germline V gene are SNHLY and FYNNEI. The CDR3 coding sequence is TGTGCCAGCAGTGTGCGCAGACAGGGCTATATTTACGAGCAGTACTTC. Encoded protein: CASSVRRQGYIYEQYF.

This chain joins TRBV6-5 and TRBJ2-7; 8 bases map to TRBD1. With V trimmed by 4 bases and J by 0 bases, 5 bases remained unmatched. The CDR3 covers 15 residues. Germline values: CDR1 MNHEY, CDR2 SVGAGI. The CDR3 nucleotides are TGTGCCAGCAGTTTCGACAGGGGACTCTCCTACGAGCAGTACTTC. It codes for CASSFDRGLSYEQYF.

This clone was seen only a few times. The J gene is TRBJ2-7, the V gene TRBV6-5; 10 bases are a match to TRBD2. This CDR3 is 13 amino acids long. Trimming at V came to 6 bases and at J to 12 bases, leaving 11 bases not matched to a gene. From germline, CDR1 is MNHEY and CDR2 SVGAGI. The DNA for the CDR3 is TGTGCCAGCAGGAGCGGGGGGGGATCCCAACCGTACTTC. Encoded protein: CASRSGGGSQPYF.

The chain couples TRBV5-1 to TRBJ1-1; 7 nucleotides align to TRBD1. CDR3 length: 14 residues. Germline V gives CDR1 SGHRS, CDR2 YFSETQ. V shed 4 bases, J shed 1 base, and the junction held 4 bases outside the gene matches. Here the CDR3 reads CASSARDRNTEAFF. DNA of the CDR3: TGCGCCAGCAGCGCCCGGGACAGGAACACTGAAGCTTTCTTT.

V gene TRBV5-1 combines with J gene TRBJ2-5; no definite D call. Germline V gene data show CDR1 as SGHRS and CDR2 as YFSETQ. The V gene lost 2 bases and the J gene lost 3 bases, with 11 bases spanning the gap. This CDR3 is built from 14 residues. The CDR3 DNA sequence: TGCGCCAGCAGCTTCCAGGTGGTGGAAGAGACCCAGTACTTC. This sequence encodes CASSFQVVEETQYF.

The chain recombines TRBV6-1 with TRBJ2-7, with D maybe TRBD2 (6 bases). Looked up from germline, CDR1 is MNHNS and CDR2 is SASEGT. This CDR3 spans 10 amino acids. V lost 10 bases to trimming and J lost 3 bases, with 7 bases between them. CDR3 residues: CATGGYEQYF. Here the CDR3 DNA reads TGTGCCACCGGGGGCTACGAGCAGTACTTC.

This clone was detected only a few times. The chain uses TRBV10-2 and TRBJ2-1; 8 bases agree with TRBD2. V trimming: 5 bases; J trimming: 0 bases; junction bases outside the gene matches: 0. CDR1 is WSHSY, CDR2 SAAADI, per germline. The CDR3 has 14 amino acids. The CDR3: CASSLAGSYNEQFF. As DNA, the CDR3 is TGCGCCAGCAGTCTAGCGGGCTCCTACAATGAGCAGTTCTTC.

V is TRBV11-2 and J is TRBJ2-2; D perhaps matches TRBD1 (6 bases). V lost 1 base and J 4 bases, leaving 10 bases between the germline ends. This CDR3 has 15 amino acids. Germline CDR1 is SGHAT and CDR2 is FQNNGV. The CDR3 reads CASSLATGSTGELFF. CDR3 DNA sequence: TGTGCCAGCAGCTTAGCGACAGGAAGCACCGGGGAGCTGTTTTTT.

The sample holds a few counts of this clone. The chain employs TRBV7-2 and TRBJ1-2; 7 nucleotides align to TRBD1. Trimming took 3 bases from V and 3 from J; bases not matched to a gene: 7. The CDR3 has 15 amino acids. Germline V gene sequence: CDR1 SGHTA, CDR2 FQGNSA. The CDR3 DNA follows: TGTGCCAGCAGCTTCGGACAGGCGGACTACTATGGCTACACCTTC. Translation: CASSFGQADYYGYTF.

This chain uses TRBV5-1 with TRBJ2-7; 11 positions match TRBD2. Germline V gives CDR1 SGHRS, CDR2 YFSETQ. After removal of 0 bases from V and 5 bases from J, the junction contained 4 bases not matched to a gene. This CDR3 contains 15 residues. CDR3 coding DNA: TGCGCCAGCAGCTTGGGCCTAGCGGGAGGTAACGAGCAGTACTTC. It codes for CASSLGLAGGNEQYF.

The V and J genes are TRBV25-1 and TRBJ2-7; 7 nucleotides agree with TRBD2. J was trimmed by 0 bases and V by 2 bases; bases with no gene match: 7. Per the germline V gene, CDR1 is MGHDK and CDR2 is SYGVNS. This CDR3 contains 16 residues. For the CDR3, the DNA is TGTGCCAGCAGTGAAACCGGGACTACCTACTCCTACGAGCAGTACTTC. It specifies CASSETGTTYSYEQYF.

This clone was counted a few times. This CDR3 is CASSLPTGGNYGYTF. The CDR3, as DNA: TGTGCCTCATCGTTACCGACAGGGGGTAACTATGGCTACACCTTC. The rearrangement uses TRBV10-3 and TRBJ1-2; 9 bases are shared with TRBD1. The CDR3 totals 15 residues. Germline loops: CDR1 ENHRY, CDR2 SYGVKD. The V segment lost 11 bases and the J segment 1 base; nucleotides outside the gene matches: 11.

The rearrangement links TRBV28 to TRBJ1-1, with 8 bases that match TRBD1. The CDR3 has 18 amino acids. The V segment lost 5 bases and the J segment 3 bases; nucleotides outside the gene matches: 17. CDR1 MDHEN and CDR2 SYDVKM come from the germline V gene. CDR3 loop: CASSPPGQATQLDTEAFF. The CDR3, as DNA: TGTGCCAGCAGTCCCCCGGGACAGGCCACTCAATTGGACACTGAAGCTTTCTTT. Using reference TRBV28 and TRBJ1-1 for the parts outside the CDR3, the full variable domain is DVKVTQSSRYLVKRTGEKVFLECVQDMDHENMFWYRQDPGLGLRLIYFSYDVKMKEKGDIPEGYSVSREKKERFSLILESASTNQTSMYLCASSPPGQATQLDTEAFFGQGTRLTVV.

CDR3 sequence reads: CASSQGQALNTEAFF. DNA for the CDR3: TGCGCCAGCAGCCAGGGACAGGCGCTGAACACTGAAGCTTTCTTT. The V gene is TRBV4-1, the J gene TRBJ1-1, with TRBD1 identical over 8 bases. Germline V gene data show CDR1 as MGHRA and CDR2 as YSYEKL. V lost 3 bases, J lost 0 bases, and 3 bases stayed unmatched. CDR3 length: 15 residues.